This paragraph covers one T cell receptor (beta chain) sequence. This clone was detected many times. Its antigen is currently not known. The observed sequence ends 3 residues before the CDR3 terminus, with the missing tail filled in from the germline J gene. For sequencing input, CVID and control samples contributed equivalent amounts of genomic DNA. For every sample, a 60 bp segment covering the rearranged TCRbeta CDR3 region was amplified and then sequenced. The immunoSEQ assay, a bias-corrected multiplex PCR combined with high-throughput sequencing, was used for TCRbeta amplification. As for the original processing: Every unique nucleotide sequence was considered a clone and was annotated with V, D and J genes, copy number and frequency. Sequences were labeled productive if in frame, and non-productive if out of frame or containing stop codons. Clonality was calculated from Shannon's entropy as previously described. The predicted amino acid sequences of productive clones were used to derive the mean CDR3 Kyte-Doolittle hydropathy. Using the R hclust function, scaled V gene usage was clustered hierarchically with Manhattan distance and complete linkage. Clone sharing by CDR3 amino acid sequence was assessed by resampling 12 repertoires per group over 100 rounds. The repertoires were searched for approximately 72 published EBV-specific TCRbeta sequences and 245 published CMV-specific TCRbeta sequences. Analysis left out a couple of CVID samples that produced under 10,000 sequences, so 35 to 50 CVID repertoires remained. TCRdb holds this immuneACCESS table with in-frame rearrangements only. Some clones are missing; in checked studies, unresolved V genes explain under half, and the rest has no known cause. The D gene and trimming were derived from the DNA, and the V and J assignments and clone size from that table. In this sample the table shows some 60,000 clones, and no singletons are among them. The top ten hold over 1.5% of the sample.

Most of the CVID patients and most of the healthy controls were of Caucasian heritage. Heparinized peripheral whole blood samples of about 4.5 to 8.5 ml were collected from each donor. Genomic DNA from adults with common variable immune deficiency (CVID) and from healthy adult controls was the source for sequencing TCRbeta CDR3 repertoires. The control group was made up of some 22 healthy adult volunteers (approximately 10 male and some 12 female) whose ages ranged from roughly 23 to 70 years, with a mean age of approximately 37. Diluted blood was density-centrifuged over Hypaque 1077 or Ficoll-Paque to isolate peripheral blood mononuclear cells. Unsorted mononuclear cells served as the source of genomic DNA, which was extracted either by Qiagen column purification or by a centrifugation-based method. These data are taken from a study of T cell clonality in common variable immunodeficiency (dated by TCRdb to between 2014 and 2017). Broader findings and caveats from the paper: Correlations of repertoire features with clinical complications were constrained by heterogeneity among patients within the CVID cohort. Compared with healthy controls, CVID subjects showed increased TCRbeta clonality (t-test p = 0.018), a feature most characteristic of about a third of subjects. Reportedly, TCRbeta sequences from CVID had fewer deletions and N-nucleotide insertions, and highly modified clones with 13 or more V deletions were absent from CVID. Fewer TCRbeta clones were shared among CVID subjects than among healthy controls (p < 0.0001). According to the authors, finding the cause of the higher clonality in CVID would require sequencing the repertoires of T cell subpopulations. Even though DNA input was equal, the average per sample came to 65,000 to 100,000 unique sequences for controls compared with about 34,000 for CVID samples.

Trimming at the junction amounts to 6 bases on V and 4 bases on J, and the germline ends lie 10 bases apart. The germline V gene gives CDR1 as SNHLY and CDR2 as FYNNEI. The CDR3 runs 12 amino acids, cysteine and phenylalanine included. Only the CDR3 bases that were read are kept: 27 of them, in frame from base 1. Sequencing input: peripheral blood mononuclear cells. The sequence was obtained from a person aged 18 to 75 in good health. The sequence is built from TRBV2 and TRBJ2-7, and the D gene may be TRBD2, 6 bases matching. The sequenced CDR3 bases are TGTGCCAGCAGAAGTAGCGGTTACGAG. Translated, it reads CASRSSGYE. The whole CDR3 sequence is CASRSSGYEQYF. Reference TRBV2 and TRBJ2-7 genes cover what lies past the CDR3, so the full variable domain is EPEVTQTPSHQVTQMGQEVILRCVPISNHLYFYWYRQILGQKVEFLVSFYNNEISEKSEIFDDQFSVERPDGSNFTLKIRSTKLEDSAMYFCASRSSGYEQYFGPGTRLTVT.